What follows are 17 T cell receptor beta chains derived from one specimen sequenced in a study of regulatory T cells in long-lasting Graves disease. Assembly of TCR beta libraries relied on iRepertoire HTBI primers together with Arm-PCR of CDR3 regions. TCRdb itself ran the multiplex PCR reads through MiXCR, one entry per CDR3 protein. The repertoire holds 400,000 or so distinct CDR3 sequences, with about 20% as singletons. The time point here: persistent/refractory GD, antithyroid drugs over 5 years with positive TRAb. From PBMCs, RNA was extracted and then used to make the TCR library. This specimen was peripheral blood mononuclear cells (PBMCs), taken when the disease was refractory, from a patient treated with antithyroid drugs. Receptors originate from a female donor with Graves disease.

This clonotype showed up just a few times. The V and J genes are TRBV18 and TRBJ2-5; 8 bases are a match to TRBD1. The CDR3 is 15 residues long. Germline loops: CDR1 KGHSH, CDR2 LQKENI. Unmatched junction bases numbered 8, after V lost 3 bases and J lost 5 bases. The CDR3: CASSPEDRGRETQYF. The CDR3 nucleotides read TGTGCCAGCTCACCGGAAGACAGGGGAAGGGAGACCCAGTACTTC.

This clonotype has ten or more counts. The chain is built from TRBV6-1 and TRBJ1-4; D is undetermined. V was clipped by 6 bases and J by 7 bases, with 18 bases between them. Germline CDR1 reads MNHNS; CDR2 reads SASEGT. CDR3 length equals 15 residues. CDR3 in amino acids: CASRGGSLSGEKLFF. In DNA, the CDR3 is TGTGCCAGCAGGGGAGGATCGCTCTCGGGTGAAAAACTGTTTTTT.

The gene calls are TRBV6-1 and TRBJ1-6; the D gene is possibly TRBD1 (5 bases). Trimming took off 4 bases at V and 7 bases at J, with 14 bases between the two ends. Germline lookup yields CDR1 MNHNS and CDR2 SASEGT. The CDR3 is 15 amino acids. The CDR3 here is CASSVGRALNSPLHF. The CDR3 bases are TGTGCCAGCAGTGTGGGCAGGGCACTCAATTCACCCCTCCACTTT.

In its sample, this clonotype was seen a few times. V usage is TRBV6-5 and J usage is TRBJ2-2; no clear D gene. The germline CDR1 and CDR2 sequences are MNHEY and SVGAGI. The CDR3 totals 17 residues. Trimming shortened V by 0 bases and J by 0 bases, and 11 bases separated the two germline ends. The CDR3 sequence is CASSYSISTANTGELFF. Here the CDR3 DNA reads TGTGCCAGCAGTTACTCGATTAGCACCGCGAACACCGGGGAGCTGTTTTTT.

This clonotype was seen only a few times. The chain is built from TRBV29-1 and TRBJ1-1; D gene unclear. Trimming removed 5 bases at V and 5 bases at J, with 21 bases between. This CDR3 spans 15 amino acids. The germline V gene encodes CDR1 SQVTM and CDR2 ANQGSEA. As DNA, the CDR3 is TGCAGCGTTAAAAAAGCCGTTACGGACGAAACTGAAGCTTTCTTT. Amino acids: CSVKKAVTDETEAFF.

The sample holds many counts of this clonotype. The gene calls are TRBV7-2 and TRBJ2-7, with D possibly being TRBD2 (5 bases). Germline CDR1 reads SGHTA; CDR2 reads FQGNSA. The CDR3 has 15 residues. Trimming pared 7 bases from V and 7 bases from J, leaving 23 bases between. In nucleotides, the CDR3 is TGTGCCAGCACCTCAACGAGTTACGCCGGCGGGGAGCAGTACTTC. This encodes CASTSTSYAGGEQYF.

The V gene is TRBV6-2 or TRBV6-3, the J gene TRBJ2-7; D possibly uses TRBD1 or TRBD2 (5 bases each). Trimming pared 2 bases from V and 2 bases from J, leaving 10 bases between. Germline loops: CDR1 MNHEY, CDR2 SVGEGT. The CDR3 is made up of 14 amino acids. The chain's CDR3 is CASSYGDGPYEQYF. CDR3 DNA: TGTGCCAGCAGTTACGGGGACGGTCCCTACGAGCAGTACTTC.

Ten or more counts support this clonotype. The chain has TRBV12-3 or TRBV12-4 and TRBJ1-2; D not certain. The V gene lost 3 bases and the J gene lost 6 bases, with 8 bases spanning the gap. The CDR3 is 12 residues long. The CDR3 loop is CASSLGGNGYTF. For the CDR3, the DNA is TGTGCCAGCAGTTTGGGTGGGAATGGCTACACCTTC.

This clonotype was observed a few times. V is TRBV18 and J is TRBJ1-1; TRBD1 matches 7 bases. V was clipped by 2 bases and J by 1 base; unmatched bases: 7. The V gene's germline CDR1 is KGHSH and CDR2 LQKENI. The CDR3 runs to 16 residues. CDR3 loop: CASSPAPRGWNTEAFF. CDR3 DNA: TGTGCCAGCTCACCAGCCCCCAGGGGGTGGAACACTGAAGCTTTCTTT.

This clonotype was observed a handful of times. CDR3: CASSLRGTSGSSGANVLTF. The CDR3 DNA follows: TGTGCCAGCAGCTTAAGGGGGACTAGCGGATCCTCTGGGGCCAACGTCCTGACTTTC. The rearrangement uses TRBV7-2 and TRBJ2-6, with 11 bases matching TRBD2. Germline V gene sequence: CDR1 SGHTA, CDR2 FQGNSA. The V segment lost 2 bases and the J segment 0 bases; nucleotides outside the gene matches: 6. The CDR3 loop spans 19 amino acids.

This clonotype has ten or more counts. The chain links TRBV20-1 to TRBJ1-1, with D possibly TRBD1 on 5 matching bases. The CDR3 spans 16 residues. Germline loops: CDR1 DFQATT, CDR2 SNEGSKA (reference sequence). V lost 0 bases, J lost 0 bases, and 14 bases lay in between. The DNA of the CDR3 is TGCAGTGCTAGAGATTTTATCCAGGGATTGAACACTGAAGCTTTCTTT. It yields the protein CSARDFIQGLNTEAFF.

This clonotype was recorded at least ten times. The chain has TRBV12-5 and TRBJ1-1; TRBD1 might be the D (5 bases). CDR1 and CDR2 (germline): LGHNT, FRNRAP. The CDR3 extends over 13 amino acids. V lost 7 bases and J lost 4, with 13 bases in between. Here the CDR3 reads CASAFGGTTEAFF. As DNA, the CDR3 is TGTGCTAGTGCCTTCGGAGGGACCACTGAAGCTTTCTTT. Using reference TRBV12-5 and TRBJ1-1 for the parts outside the CDR3, the full variable domain is DARVTQTPRHKVTEMGQEVTMRCQPILGHNTVFWYRQTMMQGLELLAYFRNRAPLDDSGMPKDRFSAEMPDATLATLKIQPSEPRDSAVYFCASAFGGTTEAFFGQGTRLTVV.

In this sample, this clonotype turned up many times. The V and J genes are TRBV27 and TRBJ2-7; TRBD2 matches 7 bases. The V and J ends lost 4 bases and 6 bases, in that order; junction bases with no gene match: 6. The CDR3 runs 13 residues. Germline loops: CDR1 MNHEY, CDR2 SMNVEV (reference sequence). In DNA form, the CDR3 reads TGTGCCAGCAGTTCCAGCGGGATATCCGAGCAGTACTTC. It translates to CASSSSGISEQYF.

Many counts were recorded for this clonotype. The genes are TRBV12-3 or TRBV12-4 and TRBJ1-1; the D gene is possibly TRBD1 (6 bases). Between the trimmed V and J ends, which lost 6 bases and 4 bases, there was a span of 9 bases. The CDR3 is 12 amino acids. CDR3 loop: CASRDSFTEAFF. The CDR3 DNA sequence: TGTGCCAGCAGGGACAGCTTCACTGAAGCTTTCTTT.

As concerns this clonotype: A read error may be the cause here, since a much bigger clone is one base away. The chain recombines TRBV19 with TRBJ2-6, with D unclear. The germline V gene encodes CDR1 LNHDA and CDR2 SQIVND (reference sequence). This CDR3 spans 15 amino acids. The CDR3 sequence is CASTSDRAGTNVLTF. Here the CDR3 DNA reads TGTGCCAGTACCTCGGATCGAGCTGGGACCAACGTCCTGACTTTC.

The chain joins TRBV7-2 to TRBJ2-7; D is undetermined. The germline V gene encodes CDR1 SGHTA and CDR2 FQGNSA. The CDR3 is 12 residues long. Trimming removed 5 bases from V and 3 bases from J, with 8 bases in between. CDR3 DNA: TGTGCCAGCAGCAACGACAACTACGAGCAGTACTTC. This gives the protein CASSNDNYEQYF.

This clonotype occurred many times. The chain links TRBV2 to TRBJ2-5; TRBD1 matches at 8 bases. This CDR3 has 13 amino acids. The ends lost 8 bases at V and 4 bases at J; junction bases unmatched: 6. Germline lookup yields CDR1 SNHLY and CDR2 FYNNEI. This CDR3 reads CASLDRGRETQYF. The CDR3 nucleotides are TGTGCCAGCCTCGACAGGGGAAGAGAGACCCAGTACTTC.